These T cell receptor beta chains were read from a single sample in a study of shared clonotypes between healthy human individuals. Some clones are missing from TCRdb's copy, which holds only in-frame ones; the method was immunoSEQ multiplex PCR. Of fewer than 2.5 million clones in the sample, 93% were seen once. Sequenced input: naive CD4+ T cells from PBMCs. These receptor sequences come from a man in his late teens or twenties in good health. Some clones in this sample may be carry-over from other donors' samples. Each CDR3 is given with its conserved first and last residue. D genes are given only for firm matches. Expanded clones are given a class, and other clones once, few, many or no size at all.

-	TRBV28	15	-	TRBJ1-4	CASSLAGATNEKLFF	TGTGCCAGCAGTCTCGCAGGGGCAACTAATGAAAAACTGTTTTTT
once	TRBV14	18	TRBD2	TRBJ2-2	CASSQITSGSVWIGELFF	TGTGCCAGCAGTCAGATTACTAGCGGGAGTGTCTGGATCGGGGAGCTGTTTTTT
-	TRBV7-9	14	-	TRBJ1-4	CASSSDGGREKLFF	TGTGCCAGCAGCTCGGACGGGGGGAGGGAAAAACTGTTTTTT
-	TRBV6-6	13	-	TRBJ1-5	CASSYSADQPQHF	TGTGCCAGCAGTTACTCCGCGGATCAGCCCCAGCATTTT
-	TRBV6-5	15	-	TRBJ2-6	CASSYGGSGANVLTF	TGTGCCAGCAGTTACGGCGGCTCTGGGGCCAACGTCCTGACTTTC
-	TRBV7-7	17	TRBD2	TRBJ2-5	CASSLLNAGSSGDAQYF	TGTGCCAGCAGCTTATTGAACGCGGGGTCTAGCGGGGACGCCCAGTACTTC
few	TRBV30	13	TRBD1	TRBJ1-1	CAWARQGNTEAFF	TGTGCCTGGGCCCGACAGGGGAACACTGAAGCTTTCTTT
-	TRBV4-1	14	-	TRBJ2-3	CASSHLQRGDTQYF	TGCGCCAGCAGCCACCTCCAACGTGGCGATACGCAGTATTTT
-	TRBV15	14	TRBD2	TRBJ2-7	CATSRDQWGGEQYF	TGTGCCACCAGCAGAGATCAATGGGGGGGCGAGCAGTACTTC
-	TRBV4-1	15	TRBD2	TRBJ2-5	CASSPQREGRETQYF	TGCGCCAGCAGCCCCCAGCGGGAGGGCCGGGAGACCCAGTACTTC
-	TRBV25-1	13	TRBD1	TRBJ1-2	CASSALTGDGYTF	TGTGCCAGCAGTGCGCTGACAGGGGACGGCTACACCTTC
-	TRBV5-1	13	TRBD1	TRBJ1-1	CASSGQENTEAFF	TGCGCCAGCAGCGGACAGGAGAACACTGAAGCTTTCTTT
-	TRBV7-9	14	TRBD1	TRBJ1-1	CASSLTGVNTEAFF	TGTGCCAGCAGCTTGACAGGGGTGAACACTGAAGCTTTCTTT
-	TRBV30	15	-	TRBJ1-1	CAWIIETRFVTEAFF	TGTGCCTGGATTATCGAAACCAGATTTGTCACTGAAGCTTTCTTT
-	TRBV27	16	-	TRBJ2-1	CASQSLARGYYNEQFF	TGTGCCAGCCAGTCCCTGGCGCGGGGCTACTACAATGAGCAGTTCTTC
-	TRBV9	17	-	TRBJ2-1	CASSGSQVRSSYNEQFF	TGTGCCAGCAGCGGATCTCAGGTCAGGAGTTCCTACAATGAGCAGTTCTTC
-	TRBV30	13	-	TRBJ1-5	CAWSVTGPGPQHF	TGTGCCTGGAGCGTTACAGGGCCAGGGCCCCAGCATTTT
once	TRBV5-1	12	TRBD1	TRBJ2-7	CASSPQGSEQYF	TGCGCCAGCAGCCCACAGGGGAGCGAGCAGTACTTC
-	TRBV18	17	-	TRBJ1-4	CASSPIGGGQTNEKLFF	TGTGCCAGCTCACCGATCGGAGGGGGGCAAACTAATGAAAAACTGTTTTTT
once	TRBV29-1	13	TRBD2	TRBJ2-7	CSAKVLAGSEQYF	TGCAGCGCCAAGGTCCTAGCGGGATCTGAGCAGTACTTC
-	TRBV14	15	-	TRBJ2-6	CASSEGRAGANVLTF	TGTGCCAGCAGCGAAGGCAGGGCTGGGGCCAACGTCCTGACTTTC
-	TRBV10-3	15	TRBD1	TRBJ1-5	CAISEPGQGGQPQHF	TGTGCCATCAGTGAGCCGGGACAGGGAGGCCAGCCCCAGCATTTT
-	TRBV6-5	13	-	TRBJ2-5	CASTGTNQETQYF	TGTGCCAGCACTGGGACAAACCAAGAGACCCAGTACTTC
-	TRBV9	13	-	TRBJ1-1	CASSAGRYTEAFF	TGTGCCAGCAGCGCCGGTCGGTACACTGAAGCTTTCTTT
-	TRBV9	15	TRBD2	TRBJ2-7	CASSVGAGASYEQYF	TGCGCCAGCAGCGTGGGAGCGGGAGCCTCCTACGAGCAGTACTTC
-	TRBV6-5	14	-	TRBJ1-2	CASSLRKIGGGYTF	TGTGCCAGCAGCCTGAGAAAAATAGGAGGTGGCTACACCTTC
-	TRBV18	12	-	TRBJ1-4	CASSPAREKLFF	TGTGCCAGCTCACCAGCGCGCGAAAAACTGTTTTTT
-	TRBV28	16	-	TRBJ1-2	CASNPGGGRFYYGYTF	TGTGCCAGCAATCCGGGCGGGGGGCGGTTTTATTATGGCTACACCTTC
-	TRBV5-1	14	TRBD1	TRBJ1-2	CASSPGQGAWGYTF	TGCGCCAGCAGCCCGGGACAGGGGGCTTGGGGCTACACCTTC
-	TRBV6-6	16	TRBD2	TRBJ2-3	CASSYPGLAGTDTQYF	TGTGCCAGCAGTTACCCGGGACTAGCGGGCACAGATACGCAGTATTTT
-	TRBV7-9	15	-	TRBJ1-1	CASSLILAAIAEAFF	TGTGCCAGCAGCCTAATCCTCGCGGCGATAGCTGAAGCTTTCTTT